This T cell receptor (beta chain) was found in a study of identical twins. This clonotype has a count of ten or more. The CDR3 extends over 13 amino acids. The V end was cut by 5 bases, the J end by 2 bases, with 7 bases between. Germline V gives CDR1 MNHEY, CDR2 SMNVEV (reference sequence). TCRdb called the 5' RACE reads again in MiXCR, with one record for every CDR3 protein. The sample holds a few hundred thousand distinct CDR3 sequences, over 5% seen once. The data also belong to a second study, concerning T cells expressing NK-cell markers.

Sequencing was carried out using CD8+ T cells sorted from blood. This sequence joins TRBV27 and TRBJ2-1; unclear D gene. This TCR came from a woman aged 18-29 years in good health. For the CDR3, the DNA is TGTGCCAGCAGTCCCCCCCCCTACAATGAGCAGTTCTTC. Its protein product is CASSPPPYNEQFF.